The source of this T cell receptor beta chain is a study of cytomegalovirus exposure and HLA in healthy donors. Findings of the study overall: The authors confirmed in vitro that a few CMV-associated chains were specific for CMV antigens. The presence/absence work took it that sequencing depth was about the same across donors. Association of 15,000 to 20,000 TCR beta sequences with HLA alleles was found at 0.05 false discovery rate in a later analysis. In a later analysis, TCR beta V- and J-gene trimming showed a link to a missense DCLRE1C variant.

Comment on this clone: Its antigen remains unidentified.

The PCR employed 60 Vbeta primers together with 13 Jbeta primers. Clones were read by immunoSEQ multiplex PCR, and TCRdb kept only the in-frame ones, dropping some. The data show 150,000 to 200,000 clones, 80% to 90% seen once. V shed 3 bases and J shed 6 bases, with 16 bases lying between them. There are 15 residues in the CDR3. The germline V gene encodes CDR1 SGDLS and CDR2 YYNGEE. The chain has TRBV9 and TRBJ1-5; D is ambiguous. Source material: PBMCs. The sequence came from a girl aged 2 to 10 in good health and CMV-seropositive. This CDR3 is CASSANPSRGQPQHF. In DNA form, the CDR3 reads TGTGCCAGCAGCGCCAATCCATCCCGGGGTCAGCCCCAGCATTTT.